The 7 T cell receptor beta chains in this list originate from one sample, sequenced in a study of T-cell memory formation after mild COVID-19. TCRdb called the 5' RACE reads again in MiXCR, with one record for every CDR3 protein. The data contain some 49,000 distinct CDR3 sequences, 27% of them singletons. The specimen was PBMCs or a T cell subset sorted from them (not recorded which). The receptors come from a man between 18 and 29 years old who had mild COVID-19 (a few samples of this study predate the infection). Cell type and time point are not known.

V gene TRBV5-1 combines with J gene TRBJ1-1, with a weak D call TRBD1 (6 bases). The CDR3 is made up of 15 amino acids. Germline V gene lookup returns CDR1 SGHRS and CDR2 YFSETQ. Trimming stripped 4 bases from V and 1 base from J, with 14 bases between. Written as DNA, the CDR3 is TGCGCCAGCAGCCCCGCCGGACAGCCGAACACTGAAGCTTTCTTT. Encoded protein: CASSPAGQPNTEAFF.

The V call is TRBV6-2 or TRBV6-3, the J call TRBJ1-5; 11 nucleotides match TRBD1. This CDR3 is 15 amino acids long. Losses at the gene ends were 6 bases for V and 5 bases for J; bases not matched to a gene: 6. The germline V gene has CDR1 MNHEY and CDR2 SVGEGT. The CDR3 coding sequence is TGTGCCAGCAGACCCCGGACAGGGGGCTATCAGCCCCAGCATTTT. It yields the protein CASRPRTGGYQPQHF.

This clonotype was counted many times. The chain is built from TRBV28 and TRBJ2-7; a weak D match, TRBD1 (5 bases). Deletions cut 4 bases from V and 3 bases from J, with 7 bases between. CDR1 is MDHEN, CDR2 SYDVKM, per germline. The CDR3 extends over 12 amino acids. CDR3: CASSSDSYEQYV. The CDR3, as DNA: TGTGCCAGCAGTTCAGACAGCTACGAGCAGTACGTC.

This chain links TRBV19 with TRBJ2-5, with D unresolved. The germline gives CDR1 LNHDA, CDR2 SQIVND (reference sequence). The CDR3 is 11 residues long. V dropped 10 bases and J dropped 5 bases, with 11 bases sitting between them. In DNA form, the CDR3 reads TGTGCCACCCGGATAAGGGAGACCCAGTACTTC. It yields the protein CATRIRETQYF.

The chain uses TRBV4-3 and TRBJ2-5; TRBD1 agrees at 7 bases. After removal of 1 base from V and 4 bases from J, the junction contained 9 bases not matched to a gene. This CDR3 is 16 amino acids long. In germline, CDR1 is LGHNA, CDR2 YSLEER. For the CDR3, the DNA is TGCGCCAGCAGCCAAGCGGAAGGGGGCTGGGTAGAGACCCAGTACTTC. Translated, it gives CASSQAEGGWVETQYF.

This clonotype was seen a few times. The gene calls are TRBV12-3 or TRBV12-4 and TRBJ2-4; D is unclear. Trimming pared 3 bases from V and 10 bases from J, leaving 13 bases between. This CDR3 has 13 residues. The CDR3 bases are TGTGCCAGCAGTTTGGAGATCTCACGGATTCAGTACTTC. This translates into CASSLEISRIQYF.

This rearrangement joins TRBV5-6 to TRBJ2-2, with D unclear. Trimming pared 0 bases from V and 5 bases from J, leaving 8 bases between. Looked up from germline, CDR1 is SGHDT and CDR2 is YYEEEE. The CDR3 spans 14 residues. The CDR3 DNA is TGTGCCAGCAGCTTGGTTACGGAAACCGGGGAGCTGTTTTTT. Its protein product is CASSLVTETGELFF.